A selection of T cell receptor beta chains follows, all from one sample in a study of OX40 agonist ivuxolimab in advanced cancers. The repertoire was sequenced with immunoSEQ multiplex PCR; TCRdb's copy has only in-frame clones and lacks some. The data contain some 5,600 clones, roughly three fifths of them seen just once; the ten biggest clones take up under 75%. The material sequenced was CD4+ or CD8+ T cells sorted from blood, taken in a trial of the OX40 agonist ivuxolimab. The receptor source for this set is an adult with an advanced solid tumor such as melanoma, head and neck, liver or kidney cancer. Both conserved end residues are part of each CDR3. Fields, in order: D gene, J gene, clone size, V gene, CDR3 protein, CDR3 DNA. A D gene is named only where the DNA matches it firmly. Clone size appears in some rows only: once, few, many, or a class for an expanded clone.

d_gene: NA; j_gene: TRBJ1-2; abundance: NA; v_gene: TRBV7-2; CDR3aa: CASSPRTTAYTF; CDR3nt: TGTGCCAGCAGCCCCCGGACAACGGCCTACACCTTC
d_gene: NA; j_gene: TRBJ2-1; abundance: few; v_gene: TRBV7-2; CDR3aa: CASSYPLRGSSYNEQFF; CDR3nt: TGTGCCAGCAGCTACCCCCTGCGGGGAAGCTCCTACAATGAGCAGTTCTTC
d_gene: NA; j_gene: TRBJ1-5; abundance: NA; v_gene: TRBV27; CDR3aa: CASSRDTSNQPQHF; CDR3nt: TGTGCCAGCTCGCGGGACACCTCCAATCAGCCCCAGCATTTT
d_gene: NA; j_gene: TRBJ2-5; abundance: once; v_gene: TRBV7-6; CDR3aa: CASSLPGETQYF; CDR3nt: TGTGCCAGCAGCCTCCCCGGAGAGACCCAGTACTTC
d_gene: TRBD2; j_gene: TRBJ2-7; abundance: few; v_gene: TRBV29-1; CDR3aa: CSVASGAYEQYF; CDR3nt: TGCAGCGTCGCTAGCGGGGCCTACGAGCAGTACTTC
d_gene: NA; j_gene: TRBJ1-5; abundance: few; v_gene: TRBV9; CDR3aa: CASSVGGKFQPQHF; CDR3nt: TGTGCCAGCAGCGTCGGGGGAAAGTTCCAGCCCCAGCATTTT
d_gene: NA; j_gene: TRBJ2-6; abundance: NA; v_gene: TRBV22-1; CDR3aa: CPGSLPSEQSRANVLTF; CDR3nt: TGTCCTGGGAGTTTACCTAGCGAACAAAGTCGGGCCAACGTCCTGACTTTC
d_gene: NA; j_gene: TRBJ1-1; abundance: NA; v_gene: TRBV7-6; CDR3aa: CASSVDLIGNTEAFF; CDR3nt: TGTGCCAGCAGCGTAGACCTCATAGGGAACACTGAAGCTTTCTTT
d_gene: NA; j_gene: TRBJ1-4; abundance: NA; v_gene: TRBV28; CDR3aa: CASRRLNRKTNEKLFF; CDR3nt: TGTGCCAGCAGACGACTGAACAGGAAAACTAATGAAAAACTGTTTTTT
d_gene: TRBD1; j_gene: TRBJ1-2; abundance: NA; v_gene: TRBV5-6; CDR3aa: CASSARDRVWDGYTF; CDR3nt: TGTGCCAGCAGCGCCCGGGACAGGGTCTGGGATGGCTACACCTTC
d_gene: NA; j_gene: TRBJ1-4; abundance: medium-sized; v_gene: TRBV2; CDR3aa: CASSEVDSATNEKLFF; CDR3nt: TGTGCCAGCAGTGAAGTGGACAGCGCAACTAATGAAAAACTGTTTTTT
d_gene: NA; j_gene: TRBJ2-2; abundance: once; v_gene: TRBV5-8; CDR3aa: CASSYRGYPLELFF; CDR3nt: TGTGCCAGCAGCTATAGGGGGTATCCCCTGGAGCTGTTTTTT
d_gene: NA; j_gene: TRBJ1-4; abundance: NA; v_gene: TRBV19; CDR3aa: CASSFRWEGEKLFF; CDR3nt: TGTGCCAGTAGTTTCCGCTGGGAAGGTGAAAAACTGTTTTTT
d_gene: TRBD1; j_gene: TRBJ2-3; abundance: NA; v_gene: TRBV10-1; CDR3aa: CASSESGTGDSTDTQYF; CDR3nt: TGCGCCAGCAGTGAGTCGGGGACAGGGGATAGCACAGATACGCAGTATTTT
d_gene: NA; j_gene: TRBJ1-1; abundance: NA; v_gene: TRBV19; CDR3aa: CASSQTGIGGTEAFF; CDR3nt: TGTGCCAGTAGTCAGACCGGAATCGGGGGCACTGAAGCTTTCTTT
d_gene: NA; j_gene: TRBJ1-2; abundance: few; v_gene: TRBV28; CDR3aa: CASSLYAGSAGYTF; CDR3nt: TGTGCCAGCAGTTTATATGCAGGGTCGGCTGGCTACACCTTC
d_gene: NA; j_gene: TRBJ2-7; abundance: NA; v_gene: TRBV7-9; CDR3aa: CASSFTKGVDYEQYF; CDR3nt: TGTGCCAGCAGCTTTACCAAGGGAGTCGACTACGAGCAGTACTTC
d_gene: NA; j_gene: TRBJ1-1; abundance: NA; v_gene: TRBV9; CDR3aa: CASSEHQQDGNTEAFF; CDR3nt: TGTGCCAGCAGCGAACATCAACAGGATGGGAACACTGAAGCTTTCTTT
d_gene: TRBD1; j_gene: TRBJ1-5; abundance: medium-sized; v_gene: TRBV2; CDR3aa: CASSDPGQGAGQPQHF; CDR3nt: TGTGCCAGCAGTGACCCCGGACAGGGGGCAGGTCAGCCCCAGCATTTT
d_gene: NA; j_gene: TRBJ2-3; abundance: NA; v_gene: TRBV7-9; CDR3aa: CASSPGDTDTQYF; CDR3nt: TGTGCCAGCAGCCCAGGGGACACAGATACGCAGTATTTT
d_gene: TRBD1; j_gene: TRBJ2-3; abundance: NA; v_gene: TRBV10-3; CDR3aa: CAISPVPGQGPGPLGTDTQYF; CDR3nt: TGTGCCATCAGTCCTGTCCCGGGACAGGGCCCGGGCCCCCTTGGCACAGATACGCAGTATTTT